The clone carrying this T cell receptor beta chain was seen more than once but under ten times. What it binds is not known. This sample is drawn from a study of cytomegalovirus exposure and HLA in healthy donors. Regarding the study as a whole: In vitro experiments confirmed that three CMV-associated chains were specific for CMV antigens.

The approximately 120-subject validation cohort, separate from the approximately 640-subject first cohort, included the donors. Sequenced by immunoSEQ multiplex PCR; TCRdb stores in-frame clones only, minus some. The table has approximately 160,000 clones, about 82% seen once. J gave up 5 bases and V 0 bases, and 9 bases lay outside the gene matches. CDR3 length equals 16 residues. Germline V gene sequence: CDR1 LGHNA, CDR2 YSLEER. The sequence derives from a man younger than 45 in good health and CMV-seropositive. The chain has TRBV4-3 and TRBJ2-5; 7 bases fit TRBD1. Input material: PBMCs. The CDR3 spells CASSQDRVRGTETQYF. For the CDR3, the DNA is TGCGCCAGCAGCCAAGATAGGGTCAGGGGGACGGAGACCCAGTACTTC.